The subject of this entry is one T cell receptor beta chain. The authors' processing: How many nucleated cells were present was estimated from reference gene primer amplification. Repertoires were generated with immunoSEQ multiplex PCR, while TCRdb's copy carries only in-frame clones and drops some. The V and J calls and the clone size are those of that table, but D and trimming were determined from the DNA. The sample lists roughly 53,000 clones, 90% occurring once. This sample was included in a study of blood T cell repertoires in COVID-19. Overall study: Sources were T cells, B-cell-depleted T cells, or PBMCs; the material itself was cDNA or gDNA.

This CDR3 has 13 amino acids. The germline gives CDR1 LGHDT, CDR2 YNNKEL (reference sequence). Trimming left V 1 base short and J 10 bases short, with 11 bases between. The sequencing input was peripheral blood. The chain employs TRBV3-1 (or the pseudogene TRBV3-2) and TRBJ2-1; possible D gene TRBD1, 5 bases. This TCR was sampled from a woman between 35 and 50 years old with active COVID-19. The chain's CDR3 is CASSQAPRAEQFF. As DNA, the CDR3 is TGTGCCAGCAGCCAAGCTCCCAGGGCCGAGCAGTTCTTC.